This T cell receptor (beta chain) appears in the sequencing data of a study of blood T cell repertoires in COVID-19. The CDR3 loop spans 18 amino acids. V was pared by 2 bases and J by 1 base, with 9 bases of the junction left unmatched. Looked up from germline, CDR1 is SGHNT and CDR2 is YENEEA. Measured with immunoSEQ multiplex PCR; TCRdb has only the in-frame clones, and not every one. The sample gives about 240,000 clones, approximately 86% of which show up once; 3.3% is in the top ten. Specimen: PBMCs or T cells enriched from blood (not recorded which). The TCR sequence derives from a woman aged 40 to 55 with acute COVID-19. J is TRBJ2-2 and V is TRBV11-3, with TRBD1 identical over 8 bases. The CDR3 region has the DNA TGTGCCAGCAGCTTATTATCAGACAGGGGCGGGAACACCGGGGAGCTGTTTTTT. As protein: CASSLLSDRGGNTGELFF.